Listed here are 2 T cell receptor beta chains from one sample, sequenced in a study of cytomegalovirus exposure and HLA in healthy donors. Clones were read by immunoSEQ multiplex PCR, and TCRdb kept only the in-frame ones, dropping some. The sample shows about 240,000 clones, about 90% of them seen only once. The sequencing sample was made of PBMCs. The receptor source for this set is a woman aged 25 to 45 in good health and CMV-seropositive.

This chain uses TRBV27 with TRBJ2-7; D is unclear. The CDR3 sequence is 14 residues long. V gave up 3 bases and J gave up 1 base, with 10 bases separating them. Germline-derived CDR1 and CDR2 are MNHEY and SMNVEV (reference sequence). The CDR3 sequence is CASSFVAGSYEQYF. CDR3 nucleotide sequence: TGTGCCAGCAGTTTCGTGGCAGGATCCTACGAGCAGTACTTC.

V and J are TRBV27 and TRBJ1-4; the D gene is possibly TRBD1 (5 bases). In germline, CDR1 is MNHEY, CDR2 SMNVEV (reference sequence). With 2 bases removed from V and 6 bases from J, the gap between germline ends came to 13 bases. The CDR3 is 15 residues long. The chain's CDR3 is CASSLAGRTYEKLFF. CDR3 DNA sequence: TGTGCCAGCAGTTTAGCGGGACGGACCTATGAAAAACTGTTTTTT.